This TCR beta chain was captured by sequencing in a study of blood T cell repertoires in COVID-19. CDR1 and CDR2 from the germline V gene are SQVTM and ANQGSEA. The germline V and J ends were trimmed by 7 bases and 5 bases, with 14 bases remaining between them. The length of the CDR3 is 12 residues. The table came from immunoSEQ multiplex PCR; TCRdb's copy has only in-frame clones and leaves some out. The table records some 70,000 clones, 85% to 90% of them present only once. This sequence originates from a man in his fifties with acute or convalescent COVID-19. The sample consisted of peripheral blood. The chain is built from TRBV29-1 and TRBJ2-5; no firm D call. The CDR3 sequence is CSARSQVETQYF. The CDR3 region has the DNA TGCAGCGCCAGGTCGCAAGTGGAGACCCAGTACTTC. The full variable domain, rest sourced from reference TRBV29-1 and TRBJ2-5, is SAVISQKPSRDICQRGTSLTIQCQVDSQVTMMFWYRQQPGQSLTLIATANQGSEATYESGFVIDKFPISRPNLTFSTLTVSNMSPEDSSIYLCSARSQVETQYFGPGTRLLVL.